This entry features one TCR beta chain sequence. The length of the CDR3 is 15 residues. Germline values: CDR1 MDHEN, CDR2 SYDVKM. Trimming took 7 bases from V and 3 from J; bases not matched to a gene: 9. This specimen belongs to a study of blood T cell repertoires in COVID-19. Generated by immunoSEQ multiplex PCR, the TCRdb table keeps only in-frame clones and is missing some. The profile shows tens of thousands of clones, more than 75% of them singletons. The clonotype was recovered from a woman at least 80 years old with acute or convalescent COVID-19. The source material was peripheral blood. The chain has TRBV28 and TRBJ1-2; TRBD1 matches at 9 bases. The CDR3 DNA follows: TGTGCCAGCATTGGGGGTGACAGGGGGTACTATGGCTACACCTTC. Its protein is CASIGGDRGYYGYTF.